This T cell receptor (beta chain) was recorded in a study of T cells expressing NK-cell markers. Overall study: The authors derived TCR beta repertoires from sorted CD3+CD56+NKG2C+, CD3+CD56+NKG2C- and CD3+CD56-NKG2C+ T cells. In the group of eight sequenced donors, seven were HCMV-seropositive and one was seronegative.

Findings of the study overall: CD8+ T cells in roughly six donors included dominant NKG2C+ clonotypes at about 1.0-7.5%.

The CDR3 has 16 amino acids. Germline V gene data show CDR1 as LNHDA and CDR2 as SQIVND (reference sequence). Production of TCR beta cDNA relied on 5'RACE template switching with UMIs. TCRdb re-called the 5' RACE reads; every CDR3 protein appears as one record, without DNA. This table holds some 410,000 distinct CDR3 sequences. As concerns this clonotype: Its antigen is not known.

The chain has TRBV19 and TRBJ2-2; as DNA is missing, the TRBD1 call by TCRdb cannot be tested. This clonotype originated in a woman between 18 and 70 years old in good health. The sequenced sample consisted of blood T cells: a sorted CD56 or NKG2C T cell subset, CD4+ or CD8+ T cells, or bulk PBMC T cells (not recorded which). The CDR3 region is CASSSTGTVNTGELFF.